This TCR beta chain was obtained from a study of naive and memory T cell subsets. An equimolar mix of two oligonucleotides served as the beta constant-region primer for TRBC1 and TRBC2. Nested alpha and beta constant-region primers with the SP2 primer drove four PCR rounds on ligated cDNA. An oligonucleotide with the SP2 primer and a 12-nucleotide UMI was ligated to the cDNA 3' end. One entry per CDR3 protein results from TCRdb running MiXCR on the UMI-ligation and nested PCR reads. This sample has roughly 100,000 distinct CDR3 sequences; more than 14% occur once, and the top ten carry about 3%. In this sample, this clonotype turned up a few times. What it binds is not known. Study outcomes and limitations: Possibly reflecting memory cells re-expressing CD45RA, a few larger clonotypes occurred in naive repertoires, especially CD8. Activation and differentiation may alter RNA-based TCR counts. Over 85% of naive TCR sequences appeared only once, unlike memory subsets.

Germline V gene sequence: CDR1 SGHAT, CDR2 FQNNGV. V gave up 5 bases and J gave up 0 bases, with 8 bases separating them. This CDR3 region has 15 residues. Input material: naive CD8+ T cells from blood. This receptor was identified in a human donor in good health. V is TRBV11-2 and J is TRBJ1-6; D call uncertain. The CDR3 loop reads CASSGWSSYNSPLHF. As DNA, the CDR3 is TGTGCCAGCAGCGGTTGGAGCTCCTATAATTCACCCCTCCACTTT.